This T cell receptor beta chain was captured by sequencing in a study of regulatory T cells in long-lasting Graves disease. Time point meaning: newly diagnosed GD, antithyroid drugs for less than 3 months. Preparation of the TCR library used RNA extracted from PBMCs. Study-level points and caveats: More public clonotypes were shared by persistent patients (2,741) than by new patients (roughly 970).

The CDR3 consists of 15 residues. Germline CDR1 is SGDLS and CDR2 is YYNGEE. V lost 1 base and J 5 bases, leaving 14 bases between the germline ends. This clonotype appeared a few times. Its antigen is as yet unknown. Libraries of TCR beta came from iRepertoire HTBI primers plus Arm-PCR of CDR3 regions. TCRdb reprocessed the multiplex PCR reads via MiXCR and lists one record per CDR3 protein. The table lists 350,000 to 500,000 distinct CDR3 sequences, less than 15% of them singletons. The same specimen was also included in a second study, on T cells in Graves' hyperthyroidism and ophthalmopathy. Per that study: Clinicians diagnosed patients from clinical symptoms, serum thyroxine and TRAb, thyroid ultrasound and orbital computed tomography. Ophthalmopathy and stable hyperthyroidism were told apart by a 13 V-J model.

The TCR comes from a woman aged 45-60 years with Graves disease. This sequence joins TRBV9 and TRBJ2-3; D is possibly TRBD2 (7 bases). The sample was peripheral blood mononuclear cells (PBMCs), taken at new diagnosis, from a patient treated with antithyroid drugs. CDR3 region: CASSVSTSRGDTQYF. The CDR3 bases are TGTGCCAGCAGCGTATCGACTAGCAGGGGAGATACGCAGTATTTT.